Shown below are 5 T cell receptor beta chains from a single sample sequenced in a study of T-cell reconstitution after alpha-beta-depleted transplantation in children. Construction of the TCRbeta library involved unique molecular identifiers. TCRdb processed the PCR reads anew with MiXCR; each CDR3 protein has one entry. Seen here are about a million distinct CDR3 sequences, 25% to 30% observed once, and the top ten hold approximately 30%. This sample comprised PBMCs, mostly from graft donor cells, obtained 360 days after TCRalphabeta/CD19-depleted stem cell transplant. These receptors came from a boy under two years old who had a stem cell transplant for SCID, so the T cells may come from the graft donor.

This chain links TRBV5-1 with TRBJ2-5, with D uncertain. CDR1 and CDR2 from the germline V gene are SGHRS and YFSETQ. V lost 0 bases to trimming and J lost 4 bases, with 7 bases between them. This CDR3 has 13 amino acids. CDR3 bases: TGCGCCAGCAGCTTGGTTGTGGCAGAGACCCAGTACTTC. Its protein is CASSLVVAETQYF.

J is TRBJ2-1 and V is TRBV12-3 or TRBV12-4; 10 bases fit TRBD1. V lost 7 bases to trimming and J lost 10 bases; unmatched junction nucleotides: 22. There are 18 residues in the CDR3. CDR3 in amino acids: CASTFLPLRDRGIREQFF. Written as DNA, the CDR3 is TGTGCCAGCACCTTCTTGCCCCTCCGGGACAGGGGAATTCGAGAGCAGTTCTTC.

The chain links TRBV12-3 or TRBV12-4 to TRBJ2-7; D gene uncertain. The CDR3 length is 14 residues. Trimming took 1 base from V and 7 from J, leaving 14 bases between them. The CDR3 region has the DNA TGTGCCAGCAGTTTAGAAGGGAACCCTGAGGAGCAGTACGTC. Translation gives CASSLEGNPEEQYV.

This clonotype has at least ten counts. The chain has TRBV5-1 and TRBJ2-1; TRBD2 might be the D (6 bases). Germline V gives CDR1 SGHRS, CDR2 YFSETQ. The ends were cut back, 4 bases at V and 9 bases at J, with 17 bases in the middle. The CDR3 has 14 residues. The CDR3 here is CASSSRDSRGEQFF. Written as DNA, the CDR3 is TGCGCCAGCAGCAGCCGGGACTCAAGGGGTGAGCAGTTCTTC.

This clonotype has just a few counts. This rearrangement joins TRBV5-1 to TRBJ2-3, with D perhaps TRBD1 (6 bases). This CDR3 spans 16 amino acids. CDR1 is SGHRS and CDR2 is YFSETQ in the germline V gene. V was clipped by 2 bases and J by 2 bases, with 15 bases between them. CDR3 bases: TGCGCCAGCAGCTTTGGGATCCAGGGGCTCACAGATACGCAGTATTTT. Amino acids: CASSFGIQGLTDTQYF.